The subject of this entry is one T cell receptor beta chain. There are 14 residues in the CDR3. With 0 bases removed from V and 1 base from J, the gap between germline ends came to 7 bases. CDR1 and CDR2 from the germline V gene are SGHRS and YFSETQ. From RNA transcripts, TCR beta CDR3 regions were amplified. First-round RT-PCR targeting the TCR CDR3 was performed with the HTBI primer set. MiXCR, run by TCRdb on the multiplex PCR reads, gives a single entry per CDR3 protein. The top ten clones hold approximately 20% of a sample with over 550,000 distinct CDR3 sequences, roughly 17% of them seen once. This specimen belongs to a study of T cells in Graves' hyperthyroidism and ophthalmopathy. Patients aged 18 to 65 had newly diagnosed hyperthyroidism that had lasted under 2 months. Clinicians diagnosed patients from clinical symptoms, serum thyroxine and TRAb, thyroid ultrasound and orbital computed tomography.

The rearrangement links TRBV5-1 to TRBJ2-5, with D perhaps TRBD2 (6 bases). This receptor was obtained from a woman aged 18-29 years with Graves' hyperthyroidism. Sequencing was performed on blood. CDR3 loop: CASSLGEVQETQYF. The CDR3 bases are TGCGCCAGCAGCTTGGGGGAGGTCCAAGAGACCCAGTACTTC.